This T cell receptor beta chain was captured by sequencing in a study of T cell changes during pregnancy in multiple sclerosis. The CDR3 contains 18 residues. Germline V gene sequence: CDR1 SGHAT, CDR2 FQNNGV. J lost 1 base, V lost 0 bases, and 5 bases had no gene match. Generated by immunoSEQ multiplex PCR, the TCRdb table keeps only in-frame clones and is missing some. Here the sample spans 30,000 to 35,000 clones, 90% being singletons. This sequence joins TRBV11-2 and TRBJ2-1; 11 nucleotides match TRBD2. The sequence was collected from a female donor with multiple sclerosis, enrolled in a pregnancy study. The sample in question was CD8+ T cells from peripheral blood mononuclear cells, obtained in the first trimester of pregnancy. In DNA form, the CDR3 reads TGTGCCAGCAGCTTAGATCGACTAGCGGGGATATCCTACAATGAGCAGTTCTTC. Residues: CASSLDRLAGISYNEQFF.